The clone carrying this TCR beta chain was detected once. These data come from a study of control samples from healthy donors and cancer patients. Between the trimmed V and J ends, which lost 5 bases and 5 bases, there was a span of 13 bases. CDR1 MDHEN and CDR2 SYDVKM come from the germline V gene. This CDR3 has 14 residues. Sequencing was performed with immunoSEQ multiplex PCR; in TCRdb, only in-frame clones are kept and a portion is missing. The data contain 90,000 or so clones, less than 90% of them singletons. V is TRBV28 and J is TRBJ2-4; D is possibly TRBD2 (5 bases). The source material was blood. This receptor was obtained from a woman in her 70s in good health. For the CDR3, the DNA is TGTGCCAGCAGTCCACTACCAGCGGAAAACATTCAGTACTTC. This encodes CASSPLPAENIQYF.